The 29 T cell receptor beta chains below all came from one sample that was sequenced in a study of blood T cell repertoires in COVID-19. Data came from immunoSEQ multiplex PCR; TCRdb stores just in-frame clones and leaves some out. The sample comprises about 120,000 clones, 65% to 90% of which are singletons, and 11% rests with the top ten. The material sequenced was peripheral blood. The receptor set was obtained from a man older than 75 with acute or convalescent COVID-19.

The rearrangement uses TRBV28 and TRBJ2-1; maybe TRBD1 (6 bases). V dropped 7 bases and J dropped 9 bases, with 19 bases sitting between them. Germline V gene lookup returns CDR1 MDHEN and CDR2 SYDVKM. There are 14 residues in the CDR3. For the CDR3, the DNA is TGTGCCAGCACCCATGTCGCTGGGGGCGGTGAGCAGTTCTTC. Translating it yields CASTHVAGGGEQFF.

V and J are TRBV2 and TRBJ1-5; TRBD1 aligns across 7 bases. CDR3 length: 15 amino acids. V trimming: 6 bases; J trimming: 1 base; junction bases outside the gene matches: 6. In germline, CDR1 is SNHLY, CDR2 FYNNEI. The CDR3 nucleotides are TGTGCCAGCAGAGGACTCAGGGGGAGCAATCAGCCCCAGCATTTT. Its translation is CASRGLRGSNQPQHF.

The chain uses TRBV6-5 and TRBJ2-7, with 12 nucleotides matching TRBD2. CDR1 MNHEY and CDR2 SVGAGI come from the germline V gene. The CDR3 loop spans 14 amino acids. The trim removed 7 bases at V and 3 bases at J, leaving 4 bases unmatched. The CDR3 protein is CASTRLAGVYEQYF. The CDR3, as DNA: TGTGCCAGCACCCGACTAGCGGGGGTCTACGAGCAGTACTTC.

This rearrangement joins TRBV4-2 to TRBJ2-7; TRBD2 matches 9 bases. Germline V lookup: CDR1 LGHNA, CDR2 YNFKEQ. Trimming at V came to 1 base and at J to 0 bases, leaving 4 bases not matched to a gene. This CDR3 is built from 16 residues. DNA of the CDR3: TGTGCCAGCAGCCAAGGTCTAGCGGGAAGCTCCTACGAGCAGTACTTC. This gives the protein CASSQGLAGSSYEQYF.

The gene calls are TRBV2 and TRBJ2-5, with TRBD1 matching over 9 bases. Germline trimming cut 5 bases from V and 5 bases from J; bases unmatched to any gene: 9. CDR1 is SNHLY and CDR2 is FYNNEI in the germline V gene. The CDR3 contains 15 residues. The CDR3 spells CASSQQGAGTETQYF. The CDR3 DNA is TGTGCCAGCAGTCAACAGGGGGCTGGTACGGAGACCCAGTACTTC.

CDR3 nucleotides: TGTGCCTGGAGTCACGGGGGGGCGATTGCAAATCAGCCCCAGCATTTT. This sequence encodes CAWSHGGAIANQPQHF. This chain links TRBV30 with TRBJ1-5; possible D gene TRBD1, 6 bases. The CDR3 runs to 16 residues. Per the germline V gene, CDR1 is GTSNPN and CDR2 is SVGIG (reference sequence). Trimming shortened V by 2 bases and J by 4 bases, and 18 bases separated the two germline ends.

The chain carries TRBV11-2 and TRBJ1-5; no reliable D call. Germline V gene lookup returns CDR1 SGHAT and CDR2 FQNNGV. V lost 9 bases, J lost 0 bases, and 9 bases lay in between. This CDR3 region has 13 residues. In DNA, the CDR3 is TGTGCCAGTGCGCGGAATAGCAATCAGCCCCAGCATTTT. As protein: CASARNSNQPQHF.

This clone was counted between two and nine times. The rearrangement links TRBV7-9 to TRBJ2-7; 8 bases map to TRBD2. This CDR3 has 14 residues. V shed 7 bases and J 5 bases; nucleotides not matched to a gene: 10. The germline V gene has CDR1 SEHNR and CDR2 FQNEAQ (reference sequence). CDR3 nucleotide sequence: TGTGCCAGCATGCAATCCGGGGGGGCCAACGAGCAGTACTTC. Its translation is CASMQSGGANEQYF. The full variable domain, its missing parts supplied by reference TRBV7-9 and TRBJ2-7, is DTGVSQNPRHKITKRGQNVTFRCDPISEHNRLYWYRQTLGQGPEFLTYFQNEAQLEKSRLLSDRFSAERPKGSFSTLEIQRTEQGDSAMYLCASMQSGGANEQYFGPGTRLTVT.

This clone was picked up one time. The CDR3 DNA sequence: TGCGCCAGCAGCTTCGGGACTAGCGGGAGGGAGAACACCGGGGAGCTGTTTTTT. It yields the protein CASSFGTSGRENTGELFF. J is TRBJ2-2 and V is TRBV5-1; 16 nucleotides match TRBD2. The CDR3 spans 18 residues. The trim removed 2 bases at V and 1 base at J, leaving 2 bases unmatched. Germline-derived CDR1 and CDR2 are SGHRS and YFSETQ. Complete variable domain (other parts from reference TRBV5-1 and TRBJ2-2): KAGVTQTPRYLIKTRGQQVTLSCSPISGHRSVSWYQQTPGQGLQFLFEYFSETQRNKGNFPGRFSGRQFSNSRSEMNVSTLELGDSALYLCASSFGTSGRENTGELFFGEGSRLTVL.

This clone occurred once. The DNA of the CDR3 is TGTGCCAGCAGCTTGCAGCGGGGGCCCCAGCATTTT. Its protein is CASSLQRGPQHF. The gene calls are TRBV7-9 and TRBJ1-5; no clear D. The CDR3 contains 12 residues. Trimming took 3 bases from V and 9 from J, leaving 9 bases between them. In germline, CDR1 is SEHNR, CDR2 FQNEAQ (reference sequence).

The chain joins TRBV9 to TRBJ2-2; 8 bases align to TRBD2. The V gene's germline CDR1 is SGDLS and CDR2 YYNGEE. Unmatched junction bases numbered 4, after V lost 0 bases and J lost 0 bases. The CDR3 extends over 17 amino acids. CDR3 residues: CASSVVTLAANTGELFF. DNA of the CDR3: TGTGCCAGCAGCGTAGTAACACTAGCGGCGAACACCGGGGAGCTGTTTTTT.

The rearrangement uses TRBV20-1 and TRBJ1-2; D gene unclear. Germline CDR1 DFQATT, CDR2 SNEGSKA (reference sequence). The CDR3 loop spans 9 amino acids. Trimming took 3 bases from V and 7 from J, leaving 3 bases between them. For the CDR3, the DNA is TGCAGTGCTAGCGGTGGCTACACCTTC. As protein: CSASGGYTF.

The rearrangement joins TRBV2 to TRBJ1-6, with 8 bases that match TRBD1. The CDR3 contains 14 residues. Germline assignment: CDR1 SNHLY and CDR2 FYNNEI. The J segment lost 9 bases and the V segment lost 6 bases, leaving 7 bases of the junction unmatched. CDR3 sequence (DNA): TGTGCCAGCAGCCCGACAGGGGTCCTTTCACCCCTCCACTTT. The encoded protein is CASSPTGVLSPLHF.

The chain employs TRBV3-1 (or the pseudogene TRBV3-2) and TRBJ2-5; 8 bases agree with TRBD1. V lost 1 base to trimming and J lost 5 bases; unmatched junction nucleotides: 3. This CDR3 is 14 amino acids long. Germline loops: CDR1 LGHDT, CDR2 YNNKEL (reference sequence). Here the CDR3 DNA reads TGTGCCAGCAGCCAAGGAACAGGGGGGGAGACCCAGTACTTC. It yields the protein CASSQGTGGETQYF.

The CDR3 here is CAWREQGLGKLFF. Here the CDR3 DNA reads TGTGCCTGGAGAGAACAGGGATTGGGAAAACTGTTTTTT. This chain uses TRBV30 with TRBJ1-4, with a possible D match to TRBD1 (6 bases). CDR3 length: 13 amino acids. CDR1 and CDR2 (germline): GTSNPN, SVGIG (reference sequence). V was pared by 3 bases and J by 10 bases, with 15 bases between.

The chain joins TRBV29-1 to TRBJ2-7, with TRBD2 matching 8 bases. Germline values: CDR1 SQVTM, CDR2 ANQGSEA. This CDR3 spans 14 amino acids. V was pared by 7 bases and J by 5 bases, with 13 bases of the junction left unmatched. The CDR3 protein is CSATTSGSLDEQYF. In DNA form, the CDR3 reads TGCAGCGCGACCACGAGCGGGAGTCTGGACGAGCAGTACTTC.

This clone was seen a single time. The CDR3 DNA is TGTGCCAGCAGTTCTACCGGAGGTAGAAATGAAAAACTGTTTTTT. This translates into CASSSTGGRNEKLFF. The rearrangement joins TRBV6-2 or TRBV6-3 to TRBJ1-4; D is ambiguous. Looked up from germline, CDR1 is MNHEY and CDR2 is SVGEGT. This CDR3 is 15 amino acids long. V shed 4 bases and J shed 5 bases, with 14 bases lying between them.

The rearrangement joins TRBV6-4 to TRBJ2-2; TRBD1 aligns across 8 bases. This CDR3 is built from 14 residues. The V gene's germline CDR1 is MRHNA and CDR2 SNTAGT. V shed 8 bases and J 6 bases; nucleotides not matched to a gene: 8. CDR3 coding DNA: TGTGCCAGCCGCGGACAGGGTCAAGCCGGGGAGCTGTTTTTT. This codes for CASRGQGQAGELFF.

This chain joins TRBV4-1 and TRBJ1-1, with D unclear. With 4 bases removed from V and 3 bases from J, the gap between germline ends came to 15 bases. Germline V gene data show CDR1 as MGHRA and CDR2 as YSYEKL. The CDR3 consists of 15 residues. This CDR3 reads CASSRHTGVDTEAFF. DNA of the CDR3: TGCGCCAGCAGCCGACATACCGGGGTTGACACTGAAGCTTTCTTT.

This chain connects TRBV7-3 to TRBJ1-5; D gene ambiguous. The CDR3 contains 13 residues. Germline V gene lookup returns CDR1 SGHTA and CDR2 FQGTGA. Trimming stripped 0 bases from V and 4 bases from J, with 4 bases between. The CDR3 sequence is CASSLTANQPQHF. CDR3 sequence (DNA): TGTGCCAGCAGCTTAACCGCGAATCAGCCCCAGCATTTT.

The V and J genes are TRBV7-9 and TRBJ2-5, with 9 bases matching TRBD1. Germline lookup yields CDR1 SEHNR and CDR2 FQNEAQ (reference sequence). V shed 5 bases and J 5 bases; nucleotides not matched to a gene: 12. The CDR3 covers 16 residues. CDR3 protein: CASSPQGATRSETQYF. The CDR3 DNA is TGTGCCAGCAGCCCACAGGGGGCGACTCGATCGGAGACCCAGTACTTC.

This chain links TRBV4-3 with TRBJ1-1, with D perhaps matching TRBD1 (6 bases). Trimming pared 0 bases from V and 1 base from J, leaving 6 bases between. Germline V gives CDR1 LGHNA, CDR2 YSLEER. CDR3 length equals 14 residues. CDR3 DNA: TGCGCCAGCAGCCAAGAGGACAGGAACACTGAAGCTTTCTTT. Its protein product is CASSQEDRNTEAFF.

The chain recombines TRBV7-3 with TRBJ1-1; TRBD1 aligns across 9 bases. V lost 5 bases and J lost 4; bases outside the gene matches: 8. Germline loops: CDR1 SGHTA, CDR2 FQGTGA. The CDR3 totals 15 residues. This CDR3 reads CASSRNGQGSTEAFF. The CDR3, as DNA: TGTGCCAGCAGCAGGAACGGACAGGGGAGCACTGAAGCTTTCTTT.

The V gene is TRBV5-1, the J gene TRBJ2-3; 14 positions match TRBD2. CDR1 is SGHRS, CDR2 YFSETQ, per germline. The CDR3 contains 18 residues. V gave up 1 base and J gave up 3 bases; unmatched junction bases: 7. The CDR3 bases are TGCGCCAGCAGCTTGCAGACTAGCGGGGGGGCTAGTACAGATACGCAGTATTTT. Encoded protein: CASSLQTSGGASTDTQYF.

A few counts support this clone. The chain is built from TRBV21-1 and TRBJ2-5; TRBD2, as called in the table, went unchecked against the DNA. TRBV21-1 is given as a pseudogene. CDR3 size: 22 residues. The CDR3 DNA sequence: TGTGCCAGCAGCAAAGCCCCGGTAAAGTCAGGACTAGCGGGGGGGCCGGGAGTGACCCAGTACTTC. Protein product: CASSKAPVKSGLAGGPGVTQYF.

The chain employs TRBV9 and TRBJ1-6; TRBD1 matches at 7 bases. CDR3 length: 15 residues. The germline V gene encodes CDR1 SGDLS and CDR2 YYNGEE. The J segment lost 7 bases and the V segment lost 1 base, leaving 5 bases of the junction unmatched. CDR3 nucleotide sequence: TGTGCCAGCAGCGTATCGGGGACAGCGAATTCACCCCTCCACTTT. This gives the protein CASSVSGTANSPLHF.

This chain connects TRBV7-6 to TRBJ1-2, with no clear D. V lost 5 bases, J lost 2 bases, and 18 bases lay in between. The CDR3 contains 16 residues. Per germline, CDR1 SGHVS and CDR2 FNYEAQ. The CDR3 protein is CASSPVVGRLNYGYTF. The CDR3 region has the DNA TGTGCCAGCAGCCCCGTCGTGGGCAGGCTAAACTATGGCTACACCTTC.

The chain combines TRBV6-5 with TRBJ2-7; perhaps TRBD2 as D (7 bases). The CDR3 runs to 15 residues. The V end was cut by 7 bases, the J end by 0 bases, with 16 bases between. In germline, CDR1 is MNHEY, CDR2 SVGAGI. DNA for the CDR3: TGTGCCAGCATCCCGGGGGGCCCTAGCTCCTACGAGCAGTACTTC. This gives the protein CASIPGGPSSYEQYF.

The chain employs TRBV24-1 and TRBJ2-1; the D gene is possibly TRBD2 (5 bases). This CDR3 region has 13 residues. With 4 bases removed from V and 4 bases from J, the gap between germline ends came to 7 bases. CDR1 is KGHDR, CDR2 SFDVKD, per germline. CDR3 bases: TGTGCCACCAGTGAAAGCGGATACAATGAGCAGTTCTTC. It codes for CATSESGYNEQFF.